Below, 4 T cell receptor beta chains from the same sample are listed, as sequenced in a study of cytomegalovirus exposure and HLA in healthy donors (TCRdb year 2017). Libraries were built with the immunoSEQ multiplex PCR assay. For the multiplex PCR, a mixture combining 60 forward primers for TCR Vbeta segments and 13 reverse primers for TCR Jbeta segments was used. TCRdb took over this immuneACCESS table, retaining in-frame rearrangements with V and J assigned. Such tables are incomplete; in checked studies, under half of the missing clones stem from an unresolved V gene, and the remainder is unexplained. The sample yields over 150,000 clones; around 68% were counted once. The biggest ten clones account for 1.4% to 1.5% of the sample. The sample taken for sequencing was PBMCs. These receptors all come from a man aged 50-59 years in good health and CMV-seronegative.

V gene TRBV14 combines with J gene TRBJ2-2; a possible D gene is TRBD2 (6 bases). Germline lookup yields CDR1 SGHDN and CDR2 FVKESK. The CDR3 runs to 15 residues. Between the trimmed V and J ends, which lost 4 bases and 5 bases, there was a span of 14 bases. CDR3 sequence reads: CASSPVGGATGELFF. The CDR3 DNA reads as TGTGCCAGCAGCCCTGTGGGGGGTGCAACCGGGGAGCTGTTTTTT.

This chain joins TRBV2 and TRBJ1-1; D gene unclear. The length of the CDR3 is 14 residues. The V gene's germline CDR1 is SNHLY and CDR2 FYNNEI. Trimming removed 4 bases at V and 5 bases at J, with 14 bases between. CDR3 loop: CASSVPTRGTEAFF. Written as DNA, the CDR3 is TGTGCCAGCAGTGTACCGACACGAGGGACTGAAGCTTTCTTT.

V gene TRBV29-1 combines with J gene TRBJ2-5; the D gene is possibly TRBD2 (6 bases). Looked up from germline, CDR1 is SQVTM and CDR2 is ANQGSEA. V was clipped by 3 bases and J by 2 bases, with 7 bases between them. The CDR3 spans 12 residues. The CDR3 DNA reads TGCAGCGTTGACGGGGGACAAGAGACCCAGTACTTC. This encodes CSVDGGQETQYF. Complete variable domain (other parts from reference TRBV29-1 and TRBJ2-5): SAVISQKPSRDICQRGTSLTIQCQVDSQVTMMFWYRQQPGQSLTLIATANQGSEATYESGFVIDKFPISRPNLTFSTLTVSNMSPEDSSIYLCSVDGGQETQYFGPGTRLLVL.

The rearrangement links TRBV5-1 to TRBJ2-7; TRBD1 is a possible D gene (5 bases). This CDR3 has 16 amino acids. Looked up from germline, CDR1 is SGHRS and CDR2 is YFSETQ. The V end lost 0 bases, the J end lost 5 bases, and 18 bases lay between the germline ends. The CDR3 DNA follows: TGCGCCAGCAGCTTGGCTCCCGCAGGGTCGGTCCACGAGCAGTACTTC. Translation gives CASSLAPAGSVHEQYF.